Following are 4 T cell receptor beta chains from one sample sequenced in a study of T cells in Graves' hyperthyroidism and ophthalmopathy. RNA transcripts gave rise to amplified TCR beta CDR3 regions. When the TCR CDR3 underwent first-round RT-PCR, the HTBI primer set was used. MiXCR, run by TCRdb on the multiplex PCR reads, gives a single entry per CDR3 protein. The repertoire has about 530,000 distinct CDR3 sequences, about a sixth of them found once; the top ten carry around 17%. The sample taken for sequencing was blood. Receptor source: a woman under 30 with Graves' ophthalmopathy.

The chain couples TRBV18 to TRBJ1-6; maybe TRBD1 (5 bases). V was trimmed by 3 bases and J by 6 bases, leaving 18 bases between them. The germline gives CDR1 KGHSH, CDR2 LQKENI. The CDR3 loop spans 17 amino acids. CDR3 protein: CASSPVQLRGGNSPLHF. DNA of the CDR3: TGTGCCAGCTCACCGGTACAGTTAAGGGGTGGTAATTCACCCCTCCACTTT.

V and J are TRBV9 and TRBJ2-5, with D possibly called TRBD1 or TRBD2 (5 bases each). The V gene lost 7 bases and the J gene lost 5 bases, with 15 bases spanning the gap. Germline loops: CDR1 SGDLS, CDR2 YYNGEE. CDR3 length equals 13 residues. CDR3 loop: CASGRGSMETQYF. In nucleotides, the CDR3 is TGTGCCAGCGGACGGGGCAGTATGGAGACCCAGTACTTC.

The genes are TRBV6-2 or TRBV6-3 and TRBJ1-2; TRBD1 is a possible D gene (6 bases). Germline CDR1 MNHEY, CDR2 SVGEGT. V was pared by 4 bases and J by 6 bases, with 12 bases between. This CDR3 is 13 amino acids long. The CDR3 region is CASSWARTDGYTF. Here the CDR3 DNA reads TGTGCCAGCAGTTGGGCCCGGACAGATGGCTACACCTTC.

This clonotype was recorded many times. The chain couples TRBV20-1 to TRBJ2-5, with 7 bases fitting TRBD1. The CDR3 length is 12 residues. Losses at the gene ends were 8 bases for V and 5 bases for J; bases not matched to a gene: 8. Looked up from germline, CDR1 is DFQATT and CDR2 is SNEGSKA (reference sequence). CDR3: CSPSDRAETQYF. Here the CDR3 DNA reads TGCAGTCCCTCAGACAGGGCTGAGACCCAGTACTTC.